The clone carrying this TCR beta chain has a handful of counts. The target antigen is unknown. A process of 5'RACE template switching, which added a universal primer site and UMIs, was used to make TCR cDNA. TCRdb reanalysed the 5' RACE reads using MiXCR and keeps one entry per CDR3 protein. The data contain 360,000 or so distinct CDR3 sequences, roughly 11% of them singletons. This specimen belongs to a study of T cells after yellow fever vaccination. Overall study findings and caveats: Researchers noted that a small share of clonotypes showed up in both CD4 and CD8 compartments. The booster saw the reappearance of most primary-vaccination clones (around 96% CD4, around 90% CD8).

The CDR3 totals 16 residues. Deletions cut 10 bases from V and 0 bases from J, with 18 bases between. From germline, CDR1 is KGHDR and CDR2 SFDVKD. The source of this sequence is a man aged 18 to 30 who received the YFV17D yellow fever vaccine. The chain combines TRBV24-1 with TRBJ2-1; TRBD2 is a possible D gene (6 bases). The specimen comprised PBMCs, sampled on the day of the first yellow fever vaccination. The CDR3 bases are TGTGCCACAGGTGGGGCTACGGGGGACTCCTACAATGAGCAGTTCTTC. This encodes CATGGATGDSYNEQFF.